Sequencing of this T cell receptor beta chain was carried out in a study of T-cell reconstitution after alpha-beta-depleted transplantation in children. As it was prepared, the TCRbeta library received unique molecular identifiers. TCRdb processed the PCR reads anew with MiXCR; each CDR3 protein has one entry. In the table there are hundreds of thousands of distinct CDR3 sequences, about 31% of which are singletons. CDR3 size: 16 residues. The germline gives CDR1 KGHSH, CDR2 LQKENI. The ends lost 3 bases at V and 7 bases at J; junction bases unmatched: 13. The material was PBMCs from the stem cell graft donor, obtained from the stem cell graft. This chain joins TRBV18 and TRBJ1-1; 8 bases fit TRBD1. This TCR was recovered from a human donor who donated a stem cell graft to a child with aplastic anemia. As DNA, the CDR3 is TGTGCCAGCTCACCGGACAGGGTTGTTCGGGAGGATGAAGCTTTCTTT. Translated, it gives CASSPDRVVREDEAFF.